These 21 T cell receptor beta chains share one sample of origin, sequenced in a study of human T cells and chemical hapten exposure. Time point in this sample: patch test 2, 6 weeks after DPC sensitization. Sample treatment: therapeutic diphenylcyclopropenone sensitization with weekly scalp DPC. TCRdb itself ran the RACE reads through MiXCR, one entry per CDR3 protein. The data contain some 100,000 distinct CDR3 sequences, 9.3% of them singletons. The sequences come from whole blood, collected in connection with sensitization to the hapten diphenylcyclopropenone (DPC). Every receptor here comes from a woman in her thirties or forties with alopecia areata. Some clones in this sample may be carry-over from other donors' samples.

This clonotype was counted only a few times. The J gene is TRBJ1-5, the V gene TRBV5-4; TRBD1 is a possible D gene (5 bases). With 2 bases removed from V and 3 bases from J, the gap between germline ends came to 12 bases. CDR1 SGHNT and CDR2 YYREEE come from the germline V gene (reference sequence). This CDR3 contains 15 residues. This chain's CDR3 is CASSFTGTTNQPQHF. The CDR3 bases are TGTGCCAGCAGCTTCACCGGGACGACCAATCAGCCCCAGCATTTT.

This clonotype has a count of ten or more. The rearrangement joins TRBV28 to TRBJ2-7; 7 bases agree with TRBD1. V lost 5 bases to trimming and J lost 2 bases; unmatched junction nucleotides: 6. CDR3 length: 14 amino acids. CDR1 MDHEN and CDR2 SYDVKM come from the germline V gene. CDR3 loop: CASSAWTGPYEQYF. Here the CDR3 DNA reads TGTGCCAGCAGTGCTTGGACAGGTCCCTACGAGCAGTACTTC.

This clonotype was observed many times. The genes are TRBV29-1 and TRBJ1-1, with 11 bases that match TRBD1. The CDR3 loop spans 13 amino acids. CDR1 is SQVTM and CDR2 is ANQGSEA in the germline V gene. V lost 7 bases, J lost 5 bases, and 6 bases stayed unmatched. The CDR3 here is CSGGQGEGTEAFF. The CDR3, as DNA: TGCAGCGGGGGACAGGGGGAAGGAACTGAAGCTTTCTTT.

V is TRBV5-5 and J is TRBJ1-1; no clear D gene. Germline-derived CDR1 and CDR2 are SGHKS and YYEKEE (reference sequence). There are 12 residues in the CDR3. CDR3 coding DNA: TGTTCATCCTACATCATGAACACTGAAGCTTTCTTT. It specifies CSSYIMNTEAFF.

There are many counts of this clonotype. The chain uses TRBV28 and TRBJ2-7, with a weak D call TRBD1 (7 bases). Trimming cost V 6 bases and J 6 bases, with 15 bases left between them. The germline CDR1 and CDR2 sequences are MDHEN and SYDVKM. This CDR3 comprises 13 residues. The CDR3 bases are TGTGCCAGCAGGTCTCAGGGGGGTGGCGAGCAGTACTTC. Amino acids: CASRSQGGGEQYF. The entire variable domain, with the rest obtained from reference TRBV28 and TRBJ2-7, is as follows: DVKVTQSSRYLVKRTGEKVFLECVQDMDHENMFWYRQDPGLGLRLIYFSYDVKMKEKGDIPEGYSVSREKKERFSLILESASTNQTSMYLCASRSQGGGEQYFGPGTRLTVT.

This rearrangement joins TRBV12-3 or TRBV12-4 to TRBJ1-1, with a weak D call TRBD1 (5 bases). Trimming took 5 bases from V and 4 from J, leaving 11 bases between them. CDR3 length equals 13 residues. CDR3: CASSIQGGTEAFF. The CDR3 DNA follows: TGTGCCAGCAGTATCCAGGGCGGCACTGAAGCTTTCTTT.

The chain joins TRBV9 to TRBJ2-7; tentatively, D is TRBD1 (5 bases). This CDR3 contains 13 residues. Trimming left V 2 bases short and J 6 bases short, with 12 bases between. Germline V gene lookup returns CDR1 SGDLS and CDR2 YYNGEE. CDR3 in amino acids: CASSVFNQGEQYF. CDR3 bases: TGTGCCAGCAGCGTTTTTAATCAGGGCGAGCAGTACTTC.

V is TRBV10-3 and J is TRBJ2-7, with 11 bases that match TRBD2. CDR1 is ENHRY, CDR2 SYGVKD, per germline. After removal of 11 bases from V and 4 bases from J, the junction contained 10 bases not matched to a gene. The CDR3 loop spans 14 amino acids. CDR3 sequence reads: CASLGTSGGYEQYF. The CDR3 DNA sequence: TGTGCCTCCCTCGGGACTAGCGGAGGTTACGAGCAGTACTTC.

This clonotype was observed a few times. The chain joins TRBV28 to TRBJ2-7, with D perhaps being TRBD1 or TRBD2 (5 bases each). The CDR3 has 12 amino acids. V lost 4 bases and J lost 9, with 13 bases in between. Germline V gives CDR1 MDHEN, CDR2 SYDVKM. The DNA of the CDR3 is TGTGCCAGCAGTTCGCGGTATGGGGGGCAGTACTTC. It encodes CASSSRYGGQYF.

J is TRBJ2-1 and V is TRBV6-5; D might be TRBD2 (5 bases). V lost 5 bases and J lost 7, with 9 bases in between. Per germline, CDR1 MNHEY and CDR2 SVGAGI. The CDR3 loop spans 12 amino acids. CDR3 DNA: TGTGCCAGCAGTGAGGGCTATAATGAGCAGTTCTTC. Translated, it gives CASSEGYNEQFF.

This clonotype was counted at least ten times. V usage is TRBV7-8 and J usage is TRBJ1-4, with D perhaps matching TRBD1 (6 bases). From germline, CDR1 is SGHVS and CDR2 FQNEAQ. V was pared by 4 bases and J by 7 bases, with 13 bases between. The CDR3 spans 14 residues. The chain's CDR3 is CASSYYGQTEKLFF. CDR3 DNA: TGTGCCAGCAGCTACTATGGACAGACTGAAAAACTGTTTTTT.

This clonotype was seen many times. This chain connects TRBV19 to TRBJ1-5; D is uncertain. Looked up from germline, CDR1 is LNHDA and CDR2 is SQIVND (reference sequence). Trimming took 2 bases from V and 6 from J, leaving 5 bases between them. The CDR3 totals 12 residues. The CDR3 DNA follows: TGTGCCAGTAGTATACTTGGTCAGCCCCAGCATTTT. Its protein product is CASSILGQPQHF.

There are a few counts of this clonotype. The rearrangement links TRBV20-1 to TRBJ2-7; no reliable D call. This CDR3 is built from 11 residues. Trimming removed 2 bases from V and 4 bases from J, with 6 bases in between. Germline lookup yields CDR1 DFQATT and CDR2 SNEGSKA (reference sequence). The CDR3: CSARPYYEQYF. The CDR3 nucleotides read TGCAGTGCTAGACCGTATTACGAGCAGTACTTC.

This clonotype was found many times. The chain is built from TRBV6-2 or TRBV6-3 and TRBJ1-2, with D uncertain. Trimming stripped 6 bases from V and 4 bases from J, with 9 bases between. This CDR3 is built from 12 residues. Germline-derived CDR1 and CDR2 are MNHEY and SVGEGT. CDR3 sequence reads: CASSLDGYGYTF. DNA for the CDR3: TGTGCCAGCAGCTTGGACGGCTATGGCTACACCTTC.

This clonotype came up a few times. The rearrangement joins TRBV10-3 to TRBJ2-3; D is possibly TRBD1 (6 bases). The CDR3 covers 17 residues. Germline V gene lookup returns CDR1 ENHRY and CDR2 SYGVKD. The V end lost 2 bases, the J end lost 0 bases, and 15 bases lay between the germline ends. In DNA form, the CDR3 reads TGTGCCATCAGTGAGAGGGGGACGGCGGATAGCACAGATACGCAGTATTTT. It specifies CAISERGTADSTDTQYF.

A few counts support this clonotype. The J gene is TRBJ2-2, the V gene TRBV28, with D hard to call. Germline CDR1 and CDR2: MDHEN and SYDVKM. V lost 5 bases and J lost 5, with 12 bases in between. The CDR3 is 14 amino acids. The CDR3 loop is CASSLILSTGELFF. In DNA form, the CDR3 reads TGTGCCAGCAGTCTAATCCTGAGTACCGGGGAGCTGTTTTTT.

CDR3 amino acids: CATSSYGRNTEAFF. CDR3 DNA: TGTGCCACCAGCAGTTACGGCCGGAACACTGAAGCTTTCTTT. This sequence joins TRBV15 and TRBJ1-1, with D unclear. In germline, CDR1 is LNHNV, CDR2 YYDKDF (reference sequence). This CDR3 is built from 14 residues. The V end lost 3 bases, the J end lost 1 base, and 9 bases lay between the germline ends.

This clonotype was detected only a few times. The J gene is TRBJ2-2, the V gene TRBV6-2 or TRBV6-3; D might be TRBD1 or TRBD2, each matching 5 bases. The CDR3 has 18 amino acids. Trimming left V 5 bases short and J 0 bases short, with 19 bases between. Germline loops: CDR1 MNHEY, CDR2 SVGEGT. CDR3 residues: CASSLKTGTSSNTGELFF. CDR3 in DNA: TGTGCCAGCAGTCTTAAAACCGGGACCAGTTCGAACACCGGGGAGCTGTTTTTT.

DNA of the CDR3: TGCAGCGTTGAAGCGGGGGTCCCCTACGAGCAGTACTTC. It is translated as CSVEAGVPYEQYF. The chain uses TRBV29-1 and TRBJ2-7; tentative D call: TRBD2 (6 bases). Germline V gene lookup returns CDR1 SQVTM and CDR2 ANQGSEA. The CDR3 has 13 amino acids. V was clipped by 1 base and J by 2 bases, with 9 bases between them.

This clonotype was seen at least ten times. V is TRBV28 and J is TRBJ2-1; TRBD2 matches 13 bases. Per germline, CDR1 MDHEN and CDR2 SYDVKM. CDR3 length equals 16 residues. J lost 7 bases, V lost 6 bases, and 9 bases had no gene match. CDR3 in DNA: TGTGCCAGCAGCTATCCCGGGACTAGCGGGGTTAATGAGCAGTTCTTC. Protein product: CASSYPGTSGVNEQFF.

The chain couples TRBV5-5 to TRBJ1-5; 10 bases are a match to TRBD1. The junction had 7 bases not matched to a gene; V was cut back by 5 bases and J by 5 bases. Germline assignment: CDR1 SGHKS and CDR2 YYEKEE (reference sequence). This CDR3 region has 15 residues. The CDR3 loop is CASSRQGAQDQPQHF. In DNA form, the CDR3 reads TGTGCCAGCAGTCGACAGGGGGCGCAGGATCAGCCCCAGCATTTT.